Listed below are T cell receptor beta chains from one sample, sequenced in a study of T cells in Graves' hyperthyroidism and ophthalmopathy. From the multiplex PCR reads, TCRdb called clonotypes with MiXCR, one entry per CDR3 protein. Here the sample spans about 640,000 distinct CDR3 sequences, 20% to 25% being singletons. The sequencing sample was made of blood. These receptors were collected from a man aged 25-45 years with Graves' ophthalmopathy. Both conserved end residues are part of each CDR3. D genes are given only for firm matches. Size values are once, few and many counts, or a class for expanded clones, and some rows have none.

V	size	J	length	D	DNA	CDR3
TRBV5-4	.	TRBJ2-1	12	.	TGTGCCAGCAGCTACACTAGCTATGAGCAGTTCTTC	CASSYTSYEQFF
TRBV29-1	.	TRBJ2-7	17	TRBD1	TGCAGCGTTGAAGATAGCGGACAGGGGCAGGGGATCTACGAGCAGTACTTC	CSVEDSGQGQGIYEQYF
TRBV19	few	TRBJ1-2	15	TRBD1	TGTGCCAGTGCAAACCCGGGACAGGGGGCAGATGGCTACACCTTC	CASANPGQGADGYTF
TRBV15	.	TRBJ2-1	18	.	TGTGCCACCAGCAGAGATACGGGGGCGGGGGACTACTACAATGAGCAGTTCTTC	CATSRDTGAGDYYNEQFF
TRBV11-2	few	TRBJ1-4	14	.	TGTGCCAGCAGCCGGAGTCTTTTTAATGAAAAACTGTTTTTT	CASSRSLFNEKLFF
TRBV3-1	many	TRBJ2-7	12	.	TGTGCCAGCAGCCAAGGACAGTACGAGCAGTACTTC	CASSQGQYEQYF
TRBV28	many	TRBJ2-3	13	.	TGTGCCAGCAGTGGCGACAGCACAGATACGCAGTATTTT	CASSGDSTDTQYF
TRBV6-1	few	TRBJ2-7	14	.	TGTGCCAGCAGTGAAGTCTTGACAGCTTACGAGCAGTACTTC	CASSEVLTAYEQYF
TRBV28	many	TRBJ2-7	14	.	TGTGCCAGCAGCTACGGACCGGTACTACACGAGCAGTACTTC	CASSYGPVLHEQYF
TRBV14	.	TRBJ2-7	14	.	TGTGCCAGCAGCCTTTTGGGGGGCGCGGGTGAGCAGTACTTC	CASSLLGGAGEQYF
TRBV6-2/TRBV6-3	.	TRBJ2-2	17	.	TGTGCCAGCAGTTTTGTACCGGGACGGGGGATCACCGGGGAGCTGTTTTTT	CASSFVPGRGITGELFF
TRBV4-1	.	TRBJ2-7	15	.	TGCGCCAGCAGCCAAGACGGCAGGGGAAGCCACGAGCAGTACTTC	CASSQDGRGSHEQYF
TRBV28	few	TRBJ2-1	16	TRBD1	TGTGCCAGCAGTTCCGGCGACAGGGGGCTCTACAATGAGCAGTTCTTC	CASSSGDRGLYNEQFF
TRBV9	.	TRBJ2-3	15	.	TGTGCCAGCAGCTCGGAGGGGGTTAGCACAGATACGCAGTATTTT	CASSSEGVSTDTQYF
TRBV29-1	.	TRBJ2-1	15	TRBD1	TGCAGCGTTGAAACCCAACAGGGGTTGTACAATGAGCAGTTCTTC	CSVETQQGLYNEQFF
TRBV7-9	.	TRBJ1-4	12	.	TGTGCCAGCAGCTTAGGGGGAGTTCTCCTGTTTTTT	CASSLGGVLLFF
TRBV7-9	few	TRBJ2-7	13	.	TGTGCCACCCTACCAACAGGGGGGGACGAGCAGTACTTC	CATLPTGGDEQYF
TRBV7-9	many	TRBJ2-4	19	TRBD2	TGTGCCAGCAGCTCCTCGGGACTAGCGGGCCCGTCAGCCAAAAACATTCAGTACTTC	CASSSSGLAGPSAKNIQYF
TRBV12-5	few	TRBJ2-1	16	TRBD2	TGTGCTAGTGGTTTAGACTGGGTAGCGGGAGTCGGTGAGCAGTTCTTC	CASGLDWVAGVGEQFF
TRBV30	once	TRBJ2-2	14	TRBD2	TGTGCCTGGGGGGGACTAGCGGAGACCGGGGAGCTGTTTTTT	CAWGGLAETGELFF
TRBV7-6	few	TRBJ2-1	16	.	TGTGCCAGCAGCCTCAGGGCAGGGGACAACTACAATGAGCAGTTCTTC	CASSLRAGDNYNEQFF
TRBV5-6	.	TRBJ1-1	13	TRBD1	TGTGCCAGCAGCTCGACAGGGATCACTGAAGCTTTCTTT	CASSSTGITEAFF
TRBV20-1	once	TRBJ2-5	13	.	TGCAGTGCTAGCCTCCAGGGGCTAGAGACCCAGTACTTC	CSASLQGLETQYF
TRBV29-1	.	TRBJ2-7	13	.	TGCAGCGTTGGACAGAGAGGGACCTACGAGCAGTACTTC	CSVGQRGTYEQYF
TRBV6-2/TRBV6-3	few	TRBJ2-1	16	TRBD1	TGTGCCAGCAGTTACTCCGGGACAGGGTCCTACAATGAGCAGTTCTTC	CASSYSGTGSYNEQFF
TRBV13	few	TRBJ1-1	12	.	TGTGCCAGCAGAACAGGACGGCTTGAAGCTTTCTTT	CASRTGRLEAFF
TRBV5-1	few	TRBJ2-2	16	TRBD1	TGCGCCAGCAGCCCGGAAGGGGGCAGGTACACCGGGGAGCTGTTTTTT	CASSPEGGRYTGELFF
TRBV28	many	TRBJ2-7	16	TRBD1	TGTGCCAGCAGTTTACCAGCCGGGACAGGCCCCTACGAGCAGTACTTC	CASSLPAGTGPYEQYF
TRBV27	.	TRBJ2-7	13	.	TGTGCCAGCGGACGGCAGGGGCCCTACGAACAGTACTTC	CASGRQGPYEQYF
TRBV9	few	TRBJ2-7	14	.	TGTGCCAGCAGCGTCGATGCAGTTCCCTACGAGCAGTACTTC	CASSVDAVPYEQYF
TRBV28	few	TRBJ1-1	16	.	TGTGCCAGCAGTCCCCCCCGGGGCGCAGCGGACACTGAAGCTTTCTTT	CASSPPRGAADTEAFF
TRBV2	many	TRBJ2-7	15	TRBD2	TGTGCCAGCAGGGAAGCGGGAGGATCAGCCTACGAGCAGTACTTC	CASREAGGSAYEQYF
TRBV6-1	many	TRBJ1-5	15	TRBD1	TGTGCCAGCAGGTACCCAACAGGGGAAGCTCAGCCCCAGCATTTT	CASRYPTGEAQPQHF
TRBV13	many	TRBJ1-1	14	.	TGTGCCAGCAGCTCCCGGACGGGGGGGCCTGAAGCTTTCTTT	CASSSRTGGPEAFF
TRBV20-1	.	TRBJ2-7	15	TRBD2	TGCAGTGCTAGAGATTCCAGCGGGAGGCCCTACGAGCAGTACTTC	CSARDSSGRPYEQYF
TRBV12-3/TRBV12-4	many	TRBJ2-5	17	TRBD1	TGTGCCAGCAGCCTCGATCAACCGGGACAGAGACAAGAGACCCAGTACTTC	CASSLDQPGQRQETQYF
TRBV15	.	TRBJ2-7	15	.	TGTGCCACCAGCAGAGAGGCGGGGTCGTCCTACGAGCAGTACTTC	CATSREAGSSYEQYF
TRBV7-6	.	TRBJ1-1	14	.	TGTGCCAGCAGCTTAGCGCCGGAAGTCACTGAAGCTTTCTTT	CASSLAPEVTEAFF
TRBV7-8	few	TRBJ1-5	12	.	TGTGCCAGCAGCTCGCCGGGACACAACCAGCATTTT	CASSSPGHNQHF
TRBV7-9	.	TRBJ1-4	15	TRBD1	TGTGCCAGCAGCTTAGTCAGGGGGACGGATGAAAAACTGTTTTTT	CASSLVRGTDEKLFF
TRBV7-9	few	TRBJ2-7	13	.	TGTGCCAGCAGCTCTCTCTCGGGGAACGAGCAGTACTTC	CASSSLSGNEQYF
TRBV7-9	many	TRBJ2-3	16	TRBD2	TGTGCCAGCAGCACCCCTAGCGGGGGGAGCACAGATACGCAGTATTTT	CASSTPSGGSTDTQYF
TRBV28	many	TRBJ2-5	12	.	TGTGCCAGCAGGTGGAGAGGGGAGACCCAGTACTTC	CASRWRGETQYF
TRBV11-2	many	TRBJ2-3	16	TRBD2	TGTGCCAGCAGCTATAGGGGGGCCAGCGGGAGCCATACGCAGTATTTT	CASSYRGASGSHTQYF
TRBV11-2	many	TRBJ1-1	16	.	TGTGCCAGCAGCCAAAGGACAGTTATCATGAACACTGAAGCTTTCTTT	CASSQRTVIMNTEAFF